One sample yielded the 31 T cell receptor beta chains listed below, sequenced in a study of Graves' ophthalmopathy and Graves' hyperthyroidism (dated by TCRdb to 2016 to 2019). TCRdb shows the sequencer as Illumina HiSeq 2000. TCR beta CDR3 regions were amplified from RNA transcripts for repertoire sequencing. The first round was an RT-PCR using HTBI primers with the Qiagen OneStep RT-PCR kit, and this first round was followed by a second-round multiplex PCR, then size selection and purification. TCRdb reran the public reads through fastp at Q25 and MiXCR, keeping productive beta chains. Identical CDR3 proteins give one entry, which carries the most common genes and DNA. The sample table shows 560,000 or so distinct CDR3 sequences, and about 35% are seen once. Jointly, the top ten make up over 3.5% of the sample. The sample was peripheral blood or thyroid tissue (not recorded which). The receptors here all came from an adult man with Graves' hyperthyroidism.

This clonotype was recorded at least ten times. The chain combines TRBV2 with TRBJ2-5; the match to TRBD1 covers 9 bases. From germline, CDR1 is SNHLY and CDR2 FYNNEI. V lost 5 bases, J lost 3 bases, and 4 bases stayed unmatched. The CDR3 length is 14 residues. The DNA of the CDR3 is TGTGCCAGCAGTTGGGGACAGGGAAAAGAGACCCAGTACTTC. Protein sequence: CASSWGQGKETQYF.

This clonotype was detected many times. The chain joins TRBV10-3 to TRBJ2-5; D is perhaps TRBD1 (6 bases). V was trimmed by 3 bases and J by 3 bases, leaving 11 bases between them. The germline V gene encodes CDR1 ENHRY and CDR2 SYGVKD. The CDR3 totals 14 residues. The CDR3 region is CAISEAGEKETQYF. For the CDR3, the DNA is TGTGCCATCAGTGAAGCAGGGGAGAAAGAGACCCAGTACTTC.

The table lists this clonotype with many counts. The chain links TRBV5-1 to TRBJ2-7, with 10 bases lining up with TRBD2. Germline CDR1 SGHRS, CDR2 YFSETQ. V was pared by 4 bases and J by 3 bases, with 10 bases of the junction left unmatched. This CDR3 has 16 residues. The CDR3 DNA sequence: TGCGCCAGCAGCCCTCTCCAATCTAGCGGGAGCTACGAGCAGTACTTC. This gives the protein CASSPLQSSGSYEQYF.

As DNA, the CDR3 is TGTGCCAGCAGTTTAATCAGCGAGAGGTCTGAAGCTTTCTTT. This translates into CASSLISERSEAFF. This sequence joins TRBV6-1 and TRBJ1-1; D unresolved. Germline CDR1 and CDR2: MNHNS and SASEGT. The CDR3 has 14 residues. V lost 5 bases, J lost 6 bases, and 16 bases lay in between.

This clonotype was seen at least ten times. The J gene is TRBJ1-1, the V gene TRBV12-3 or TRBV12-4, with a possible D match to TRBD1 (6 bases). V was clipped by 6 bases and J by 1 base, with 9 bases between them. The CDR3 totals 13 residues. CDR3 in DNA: TGTGCCAGCAGGGAGACAGGGAACACTGAAGCTTTCTTT. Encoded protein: CASRETGNTEAFF.

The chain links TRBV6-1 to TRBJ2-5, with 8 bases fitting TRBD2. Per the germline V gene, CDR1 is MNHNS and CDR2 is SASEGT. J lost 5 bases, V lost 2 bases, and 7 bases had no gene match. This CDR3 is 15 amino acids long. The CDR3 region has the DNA TGTGCCAGCAGTGAATTTAGCGGGGAGAGGGAGACCCAGTACTTC. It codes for CASSEFSGERETQYF.

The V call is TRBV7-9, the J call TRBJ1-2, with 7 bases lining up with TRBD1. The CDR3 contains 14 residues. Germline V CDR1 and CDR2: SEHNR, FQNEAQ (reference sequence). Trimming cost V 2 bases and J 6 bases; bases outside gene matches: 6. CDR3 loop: CASSLITGADGYTF. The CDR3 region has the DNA TGTGCCAGCAGCTTAATAACAGGGGCCGATGGCTACACCTTC.

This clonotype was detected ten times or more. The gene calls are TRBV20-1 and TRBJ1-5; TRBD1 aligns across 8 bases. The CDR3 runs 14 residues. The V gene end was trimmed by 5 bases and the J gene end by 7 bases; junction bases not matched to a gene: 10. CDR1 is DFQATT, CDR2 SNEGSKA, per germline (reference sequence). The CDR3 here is CSASGQGLRQPQHF. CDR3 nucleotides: TGCAGTGCTTCTGGACAGGGCCTCAGACAGCCCCAGCATTTT.

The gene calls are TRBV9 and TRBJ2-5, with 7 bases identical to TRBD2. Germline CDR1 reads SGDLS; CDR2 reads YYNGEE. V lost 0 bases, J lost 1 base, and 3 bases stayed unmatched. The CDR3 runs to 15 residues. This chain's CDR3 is CASSVAGGIQETQYF. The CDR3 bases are TGTGCCAGCAGCGTAGCGGGGGGAATCCAAGAGACCCAGTACTTC.

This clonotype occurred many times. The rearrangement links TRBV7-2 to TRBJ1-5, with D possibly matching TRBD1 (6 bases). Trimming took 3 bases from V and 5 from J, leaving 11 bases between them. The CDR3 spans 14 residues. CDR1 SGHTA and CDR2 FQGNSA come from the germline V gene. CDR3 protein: CASSLGDNYQPQHF. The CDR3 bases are TGTGCCAGCAGCTTGGGGGACAACTATCAGCCCCAGCATTTT.

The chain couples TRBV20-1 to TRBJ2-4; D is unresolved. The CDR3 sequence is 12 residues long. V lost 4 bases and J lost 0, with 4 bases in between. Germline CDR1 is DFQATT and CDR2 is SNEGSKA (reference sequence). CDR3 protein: CSAIGAKNIQYF. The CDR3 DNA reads TGCAGTGCTATCGGAGCCAAAAACATTCAGTACTTC.

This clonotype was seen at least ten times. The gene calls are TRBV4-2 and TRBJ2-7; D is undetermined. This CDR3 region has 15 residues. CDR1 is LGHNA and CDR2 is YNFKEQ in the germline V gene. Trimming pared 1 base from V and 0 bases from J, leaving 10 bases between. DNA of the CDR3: TGTGCCAGCAGCCAAGGGGCCAGTTACTCCTACGAGCAGTACTTC. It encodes CASSQGASYSYEQYF.

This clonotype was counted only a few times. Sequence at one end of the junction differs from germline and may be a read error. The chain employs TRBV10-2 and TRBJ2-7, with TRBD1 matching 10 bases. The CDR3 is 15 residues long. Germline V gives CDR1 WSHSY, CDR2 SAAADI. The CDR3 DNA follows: TGTGCCAGCAGTTACGGGGACAGGGGTCTCTACGAGCAGTACTTC. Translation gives CASSYGDRGLYEQYF.

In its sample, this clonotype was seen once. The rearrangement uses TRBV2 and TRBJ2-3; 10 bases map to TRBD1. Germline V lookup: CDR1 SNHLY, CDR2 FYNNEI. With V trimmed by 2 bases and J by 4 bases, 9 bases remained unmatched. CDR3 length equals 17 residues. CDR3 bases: TGTGCCAGCAGTGAATCCCCGGGACAGGGGATAGCAGATACGCAGTATTTT. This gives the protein CASSESPGQGIADTQYF.

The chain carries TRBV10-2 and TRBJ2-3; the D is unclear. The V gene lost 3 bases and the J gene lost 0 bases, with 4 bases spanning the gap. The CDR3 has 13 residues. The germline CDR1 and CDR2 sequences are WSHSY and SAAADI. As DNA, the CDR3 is TGCGCCAGCAGTGAACGAAGCACAGATACGCAGTATTTT. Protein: CASSERSTDTQYF.

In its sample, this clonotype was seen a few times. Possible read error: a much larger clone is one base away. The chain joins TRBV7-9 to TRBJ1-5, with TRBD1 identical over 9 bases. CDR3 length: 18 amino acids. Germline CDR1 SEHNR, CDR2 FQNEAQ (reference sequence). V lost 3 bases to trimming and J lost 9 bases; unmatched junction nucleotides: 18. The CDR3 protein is CASSFSRGTGSFHLPQHF. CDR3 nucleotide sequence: TGTGCCAGCAGCTTTTCAAGGGGGACAGGGTCTTTTCATCTGCCCCAGCATTTT.

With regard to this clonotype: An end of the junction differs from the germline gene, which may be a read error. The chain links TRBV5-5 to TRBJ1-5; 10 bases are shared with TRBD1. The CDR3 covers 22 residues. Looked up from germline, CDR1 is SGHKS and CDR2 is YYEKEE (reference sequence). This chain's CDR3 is CASSLRVGDTGTGADECQPQHF. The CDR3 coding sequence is TGCGCCAGCAGCTTGCGTGTAGGGGACACCGGGACAGGGGCAGACGAGTGTCAGCCCCAGCATTTT.

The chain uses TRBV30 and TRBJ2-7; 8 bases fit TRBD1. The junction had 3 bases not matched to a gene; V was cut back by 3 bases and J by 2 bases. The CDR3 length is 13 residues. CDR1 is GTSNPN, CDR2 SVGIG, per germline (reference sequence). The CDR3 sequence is CAWRQGATYEQYF. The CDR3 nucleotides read TGTGCCTGGAGGCAGGGGGCCACCTACGAGCAGTACTTC.

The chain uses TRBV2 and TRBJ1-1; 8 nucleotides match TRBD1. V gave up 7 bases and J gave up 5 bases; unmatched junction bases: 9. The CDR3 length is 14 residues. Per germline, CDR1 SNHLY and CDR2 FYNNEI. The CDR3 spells CASTWTGKGTEAFF. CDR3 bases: TGTGCCAGCACGTGGACAGGGAAGGGAACTGAAGCTTTCTTT.

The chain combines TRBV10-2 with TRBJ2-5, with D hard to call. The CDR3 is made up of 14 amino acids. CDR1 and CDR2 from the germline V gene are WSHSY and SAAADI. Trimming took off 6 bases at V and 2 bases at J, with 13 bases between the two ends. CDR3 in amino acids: CASSLVAEQETQYF. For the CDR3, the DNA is TGCGCCAGCAGCTTGGTTGCTGAACAAGAGACCCAGTACTTC.

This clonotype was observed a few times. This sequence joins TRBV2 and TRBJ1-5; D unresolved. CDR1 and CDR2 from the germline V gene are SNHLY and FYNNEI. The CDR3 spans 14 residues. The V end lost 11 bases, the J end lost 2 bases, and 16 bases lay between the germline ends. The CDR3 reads CAAGRFGGNQPQHF. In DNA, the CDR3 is TGTGCCGCGGGAAGGTTCGGCGGCAATCAGCCCCAGCATTTT.

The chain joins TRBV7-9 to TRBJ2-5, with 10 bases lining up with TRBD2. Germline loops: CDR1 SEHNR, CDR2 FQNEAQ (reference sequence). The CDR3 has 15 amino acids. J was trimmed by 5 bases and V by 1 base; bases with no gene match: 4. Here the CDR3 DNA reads TGTGCCAGCAGCTTAGAGCTAGCGGGAGTTGAGACCCAGTACTTC. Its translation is CASSLELAGVETQYF.

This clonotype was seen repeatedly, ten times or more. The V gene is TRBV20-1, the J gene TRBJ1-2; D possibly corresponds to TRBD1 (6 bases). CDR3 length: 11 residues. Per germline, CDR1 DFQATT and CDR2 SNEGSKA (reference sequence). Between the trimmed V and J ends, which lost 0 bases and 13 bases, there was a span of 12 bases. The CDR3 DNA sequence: TGCAGTGCTAGAGACGACAGGAGGATCACCTTC. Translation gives CSARDDRRITF.

CDR3 residues: CASILEGQGYEKLFF. The CDR3 DNA reads as TGTGCCAGCATCCTAGAGGGACAGGGGTATGAAAAACTGTTTTTT. The V call is TRBV6-6, the J call TRBJ1-4; TRBD1 agrees at 10 bases. The junction had 8 bases not matched to a gene; V was cut back by 7 bases and J by 6 bases. This CDR3 has 15 residues. In germline, CDR1 is MNHNY, CDR2 SVGAGI (reference sequence).

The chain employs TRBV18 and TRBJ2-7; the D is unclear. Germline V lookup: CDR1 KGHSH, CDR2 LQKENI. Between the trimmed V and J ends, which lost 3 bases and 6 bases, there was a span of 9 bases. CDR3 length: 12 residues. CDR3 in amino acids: CASSPGEPEQYF. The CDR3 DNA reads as TGTGCCAGCTCACCGGGCGAGCCCGAGCAGTACTTC.

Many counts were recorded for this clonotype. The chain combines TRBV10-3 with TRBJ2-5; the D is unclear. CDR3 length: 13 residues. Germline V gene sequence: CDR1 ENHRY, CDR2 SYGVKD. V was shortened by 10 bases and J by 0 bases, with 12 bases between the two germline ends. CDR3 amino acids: CATKGQNQETQYF. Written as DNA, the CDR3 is TGTGCCACAAAAGGCCAGAACCAAGAGACCCAGTACTTC.

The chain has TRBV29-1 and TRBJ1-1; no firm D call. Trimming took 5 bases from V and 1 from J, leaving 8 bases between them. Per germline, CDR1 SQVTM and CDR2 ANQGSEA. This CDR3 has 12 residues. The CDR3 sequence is CSVRWGNTEAFF. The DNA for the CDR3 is TGCAGCGTTCGGTGGGGGAACACTGAAGCTTTCTTT.

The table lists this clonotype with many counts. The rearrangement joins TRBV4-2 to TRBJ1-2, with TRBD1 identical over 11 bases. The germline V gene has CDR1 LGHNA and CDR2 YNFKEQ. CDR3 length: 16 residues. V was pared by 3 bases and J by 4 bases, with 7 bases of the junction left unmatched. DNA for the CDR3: TGTGCCAGCAGCCATGACGGGACAGGGGGTCTCTATGGCTACACCTTC. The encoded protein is CASSHDGTGGLYGYTF.

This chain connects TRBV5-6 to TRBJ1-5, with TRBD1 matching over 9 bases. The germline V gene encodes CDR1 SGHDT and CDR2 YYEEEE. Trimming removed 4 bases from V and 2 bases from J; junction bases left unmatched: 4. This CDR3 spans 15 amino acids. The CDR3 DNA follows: TGTGCCAGCAGCATACAGGGGGCGGGCAATCAGCCCCAGCATTTT. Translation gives CASSIQGAGNQPQHF.

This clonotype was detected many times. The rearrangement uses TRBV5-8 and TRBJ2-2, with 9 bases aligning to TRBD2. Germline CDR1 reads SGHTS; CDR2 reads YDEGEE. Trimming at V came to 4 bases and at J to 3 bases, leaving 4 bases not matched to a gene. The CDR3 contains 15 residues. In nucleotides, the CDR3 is TGTGCCAGCAGCACGGGACTAGCTCACACCGGGGAGCTGTTTTTT. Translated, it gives CASSTGLAHTGELFF.

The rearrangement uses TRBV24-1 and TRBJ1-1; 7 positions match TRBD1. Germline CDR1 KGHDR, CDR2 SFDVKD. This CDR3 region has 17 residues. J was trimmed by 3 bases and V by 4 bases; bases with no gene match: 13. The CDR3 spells CATSDSDREQFDTEAFF. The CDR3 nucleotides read TGTGCCACCAGTGACTCAGACAGGGAGCAGTTCGACACTGAAGCTTTCTTT.